Shown below are 21 T cell receptor beta chains from a single sample sequenced in a study of blood T cell repertoires in COVID-19. The method was immunoSEQ multiplex PCR; TCRdb's version includes in-frame clones alone and lacks a portion of them. The sample has some 53,000 clones, 80% to 95% seen once. Sequenced material: peripheral blood. These TCRs come from a human donor in a cohort sampled during active COVID-19.

The V call is TRBV7-2, the J call TRBJ2-1; 16 nucleotides line up with TRBD2. The germline gives CDR1 SGHTA, CDR2 FQGNSA. Trimming at V came to 4 bases and at J to 8 bases, leaving 8 bases not matched to a gene. This CDR3 is 17 amino acids long. The CDR3 region has the DNA TGTGCCAGCAGCTCGGGACTAGCGGGAGGGTTCAGTTATGAGCAGTTCTTC. Amino acids: CASSSGLAGGFSYEQFF.

The chain recombines TRBV2 with TRBJ1-4, with D tentatively TRBD1 (6 bases). Trimming removed 6 bases at V and 0 bases at J, with 11 bases between. From germline, CDR1 is SNHLY and CDR2 FYNNEI. The CDR3 loop spans 15 amino acids. CDR3 sequence (DNA): TGTGCCAGCAGGGCTTACAGGGCAACTAATGAAAAACTGTTTTTT. This gives the protein CASRAYRATNEKLFF.

The rearrangement uses TRBV15 and TRBJ1-4; unclear D gene. The CDR3 covers 16 residues. V was trimmed by 0 bases and J by 2 bases, leaving 10 bases between them. Germline V gene lookup returns CDR1 LNHNV and CDR2 YYDKDF (reference sequence). The CDR3 sequence is CATSRDLWATNEKLFF. Written as DNA, the CDR3 is TGTGCCACCAGCAGAGACTTGTGGGCTACTAATGAAAAACTGTTTTTT.

The V call is TRBV11-3, the J call TRBJ2-3, with 10 positions matching TRBD2. This CDR3 is 15 amino acids long. The V gene end was trimmed by 5 bases and the J gene end by 3 bases; junction bases not matched to a gene: 5. CDR1 is SGHNT, CDR2 YENEEA, per germline. The CDR3 loop reads CASSLLAGATDTQYF. The CDR3 bases are TGTGCCAGCAGCCTTCTAGCGGGAGCGACAGATACGCAGTATTTT. The variable domain in full, with the rest retrieved from reference TRBV11-3 and TRBJ2-3, is EAGVVQSPRYKIIEKKQPVAFWCNPISGHNTLYWYLQNLGQGPELLIRYENEEAVDDSQLPKDRFSAERLKGVDSTLKIQPAELGDSAVYLCASSLLAGATDTQYFGPGTRLTVL.

The V call is TRBV2, the J call TRBJ1-1; perhaps TRBD1 as D (6 bases). Germline V gene sequence: CDR1 SNHLY, CDR2 FYNNEI. The CDR3 consists of 15 residues. Trimming removed 6 bases at V and 1 base at J, with 15 bases between. The CDR3 nucleotides are TGTGCCAGCAGCCCGAGGGGCAGGGGGAACACTGAAGCTTTCTTT. It is translated as CASSPRGRGNTEAFF.

The chain has TRBV4-2 and TRBJ2-3; tentatively, D is TRBD1 (6 bases). V was pared by 0 bases and J by 8 bases, with 9 bases between. The CDR3 covers 13 residues. The germline V gene encodes CDR1 LGHNA and CDR2 YNFKEQ. This CDR3 reads CASSQDVGATQYF. The CDR3 DNA follows: TGTGCCAGCAGCCAAGATGTGGGGGCTACGCAGTATTTT.

This chain links TRBV11-2 with TRBJ2-7, with 9 bases identical to TRBD1. Germline V lookup: CDR1 SGHAT, CDR2 FQNNGV. The trim removed 4 bases at V and 3 bases at J, leaving 10 bases unmatched. The CDR3 runs 16 residues. The CDR3 spells CASSYGRDREFYEQYF. CDR3 nucleotides: TGTGCCAGCAGCTACGGCCGGGACAGGGAATTCTACGAGCAGTACTTC.

The rearrangement joins TRBV28 to TRBJ2-3; D possibly corresponds to TRBD1 (5 bases). Germline loops: CDR1 MDHEN, CDR2 SYDVKM. The V and J ends lost 4 bases and 14 bases respectively, with 19 bases between them. The CDR3 loop spans 13 amino acids. The chain's CDR3 is CASSSNSPSTGYF. CDR3 DNA: TGTGCCAGCAGTTCGAATAGCCCTTCTACAGGGTATTTT.

The table lists this clone with a count of one. The rearrangement joins TRBV6-5 to TRBJ2-2, with TRBD2 as a possible D gene (6 bases). The V end was cut by 8 bases, the J end by 5 bases, with 9 bases between. This CDR3 comprises 12 residues. From germline, CDR1 is MNHEY and CDR2 SVGAGI. CDR3 residues: CASHRGTGELFF. DNA of the CDR3: TGTGCCAGCCATCGGGGGACCGGGGAGCTGTTTTTT.

The chain combines TRBV6-5 with TRBJ1-2; D is undetermined. The V end lost 10 bases, the J end lost 7 bases, and 13 bases lay between the germline ends. The germline gives CDR1 MNHEY, CDR2 SVGAGI. The CDR3 length is 11 residues. CDR3 loop: CATRESSGYTF. CDR3 coding DNA: TGTGCCACCAGAGAGTCGAGTGGCTACACCTTC.

V usage is TRBV10-1 and J usage is TRBJ2-3, with 8 bases identical to TRBD2. This CDR3 is 13 amino acids long. In germline, CDR1 is WNHNN, CDR2 SYGVQD (reference sequence). The V segment lost 5 bases and the J segment 7 bases; nucleotides outside the gene matches: 5. CDR3 amino acids: CASSSSGTNTQYF. In nucleotides, the CDR3 is TGCGCCAGCAGTAGTAGCGGGACAAATACGCAGTATTTT.

The chain uses TRBV7-9 and TRBJ2-1; TRBD2 agrees at 7 bases. CDR1 and CDR2 (germline): SEHNR, FQNEAQ (reference sequence). V dropped 5 bases and J dropped 7; count of bases not matched to a gene: 11. This CDR3 is 15 amino acids long. The CDR3 reads CASSRALAEGNEQFF. Here the CDR3 DNA reads TGTGCCAGCAGCCGCGCGCTAGCGGAGGGGAATGAGCAGTTCTTC.

V is TRBV6-5 and J is TRBJ2-7, with 7 bases fitting TRBD2. This CDR3 has 11 residues. Trimming cost V 7 bases and J 4 bases; bases outside gene matches: 1. CDR1 is MNHEY and CDR2 is SVGAGI in the germline V gene. The CDR3 DNA sequence: TGTGCCAGCATGGGGGGGTACGAGCAGTACTTC. This encodes CASMGGYEQYF.

The chain recombines TRBV2 with TRBJ1-2; 9 bases align to TRBD1. V dropped 6 bases and J dropped 6; count of bases not matched to a gene: 5. The CDR3 runs to 13 residues. From germline, CDR1 is SNHLY and CDR2 FYNNEI. This chain's CDR3 is CASSRDRENGYTF. The CDR3 DNA reads as TGTGCCAGCAGCCGGGACAGGGAAAATGGCTACACCTTC.

V and J are TRBV2 and TRBJ2-5; D gene uncertain. The CDR3 runs to 14 residues. CDR1 and CDR2 (germline): SNHLY, FYNNEI. Trimming stripped 5 bases from V and 5 bases from J, with 15 bases between. The CDR3 region is CASSNVGIGETQYF. As DNA, the CDR3 is TGTGCCAGCAGTAACGTGGGTATCGGGGAGACCCAGTACTTC.

The gene calls are TRBV30 and TRBJ1-2; unclear D gene. V lost 4 bases, J lost 1 base, and 7 bases lay in between. The CDR3 is made up of 12 amino acids. CDR1 is GTSNPN and CDR2 is SVGIG in the germline V gene (reference sequence). CDR3: CAWIALNYGYTF. The CDR3, as DNA: TGTGCCTGGATAGCCCTTAACTATGGCTACACCTTC.

The J gene is TRBJ2-2, the V gene TRBV5-1; D unclear. V lost 5 bases and J lost 7, with 6 bases in between. The length of the CDR3 is 11 residues. CDR1 and CDR2 (germline): SGHRS, YFSETQ. This CDR3 is CASRADGELFF. In DNA form, the CDR3 reads TGCGCCAGCAGGGCGGACGGGGAGCTGTTTTTT.

V gene TRBV28 combines with J gene TRBJ1-5, with D uncertain. CDR1 and CDR2 from the germline V gene are MDHEN and SYDVKM. The germline V and J ends were trimmed by 6 bases and 2 bases, with 5 bases remaining between them. The CDR3 has 12 amino acids. The CDR3 reads CASRSGNQPQHF. CDR3 DNA sequence: TGTGCCAGCAGATCTGGCAATCAGCCCCAGCATTTT.

The genes are TRBV28 and TRBJ2-2; 10 nucleotides line up with TRBD1. The length of the CDR3 is 17 residues. Unmatched junction bases numbered 8, after V lost 4 bases and J lost 3 bases. Germline loops: CDR1 MDHEN, CDR2 SYDVKM. CDR3 DNA sequence: TGTGCCAGCAGTTCTGGACAGGGGGGGGGTTACACCGGGGAGCTGTTTTTT. This codes for CASSSGQGGGYTGELFF.

The genes are TRBV14 and TRBJ2-1; 9 bases are shared with TRBD2. J gave up 7 bases and V 2 bases, and 6 bases lay outside the gene matches. CDR3 length: 15 amino acids. The germline V gene encodes CDR1 SGHDN and CDR2 FVKESK. The CDR3 is CASSQLAGVSNEQFF. The CDR3 DNA reads as TGTGCCAGCAGCCAATTAGCGGGAGTTAGTAATGAGCAGTTCTTC.

This sequence joins TRBV7-9 and TRBJ1-2, with D possibly being TRBD1 (5 bases). The CDR3 has 15 residues. Per the germline V gene, CDR1 is SEHNR and CDR2 is FQNEAQ (reference sequence). V lost 6 bases to trimming and J lost 7 bases, with 21 bases between them. CDR3 sequence (DNA): TGTGCCAGCAGTCCAGGGCGATTGCCTGAAGGTGGCTACACCTTC. The encoded protein is CASSPGRLPEGGYTF. The full variable domain, rest sourced from reference TRBV7-9 and TRBJ1-2, is DTGVSQNPRHKITKRGQNVTFRCDPISEHNRLYWYRQTLGQGPEFLTYFQNEAQLEKSRLLSDRFSAERPKGSFSTLEIQRTEQGDSAMYLCASSPGRLPEGGYTFGSGTRLTVV.